This T cell receptor (beta chain) was observed in a study of T cells in localized non-small cell lung cancer. Details on this clone: What it binds is not known.

The CDR3 spans 15 residues. Germline CDR1 SGHNT, CDR2 YYREEE (reference sequence). V was clipped by 0 bases and J by 8 bases, with 17 bases between them. Study-wide results and caveats: Investigators sequenced only a single tumor region, leaving heterogeneity possible. Among the top 100 tumor clones, a median approximately 55 appeared in adjacent lung.

The table came from immunoSEQ multiplex PCR; TCRdb's copy has only in-frame clones and leaves some out. The table has 20,000 to 30,000 clones, roughly 84% seen once; the top ten hold around 32%. This sequence was found in a male donor aged 60 or over with stage I squamous cell lung carcinoma. The starting material was peripheral blood, obtained before any cancer treatment. This chain uses TRBV5-4 with TRBJ1-2; tentatively, D is TRBD1 (5 bases). For the CDR3, the DNA is TGTGCCAGCAGCTTGGAGGTGGGGGGGTATGACGGCTACACCTTC. Translation: CASSLEVGGYDGYTF.